The present entry profiles one T cell receptor beta chain with its context. Its antigen remains unknown. The sample belongs to a study of T cell responses to AZD1222 COVID-19 vaccine. Study-wide results and caveats: Mapped onto spike, vaccine-associated CD4 TCRs spanned it and were dominant at 160-218 and 743-854. Baseline antibody screening turned up just a handful of seropositive AZD1222 recipients.

Sequenced by immunoSEQ multiplex PCR; TCRdb stores in-frame clones only, minus some. The sample comprises 150,000 to 200,000 clones, roughly 90% of which are singletons, and approximately 4.5% rests with the top ten. Trimming cost V 6 bases and J 3 bases, with 14 bases left between them. Per germline, CDR1 LGHDT and CDR2 YNNKEL (reference sequence). The CDR3 runs to 14 residues. The rearrangement links TRBV3-1 (or the pseudogene TRBV3-2) to TRBJ2-5; a weak D match, TRBD1 (6 bases). The sequence derives from an adult who received the AZD1222 COVID-19 vaccine. The sample was peripheral blood, taken 28 days after the second AZD1222 dose. The CDR3 region is CASRPDRLKETQYF. CDR3 sequence (DNA): TGTGCCAGCAGACCAGACAGGTTGAAAGAGACCCAGTACTTC.